This T cell receptor beta chain was identified in a study of PD-1 and CTLA-4 blockade in melanoma. The table came from immunoSEQ multiplex PCR; TCRdb's copy has only in-frame clones and leaves some out. The table lists over 5,500 clones, 80% of them singletons. With respect to this clone: The junction departs from the called germline gene at one end, perhaps through a read error.

Germline V gene lookup returns CDR1 KGHDR and CDR2 SFDVKD. CDR3 length: 16 residues. The TCR comes from a human donor with melanoma. The chain employs TRBV24-1 and TRBJ2-2; D possibly corresponds to TRBD1 (5 bases). This material consisted of CD8+ T cells from peripheral blood, taken before anti-PD-1 treatment. CDR3 DNA: TGTGCCACCAGTGACTATGACAGTGGGAACGCCGGGGAGCTGTTTTTT. The encoded protein is CATSDYDSGNAGELFF.